Detailed here is one T cell receptor (beta chain). This clonotype was seen a handful of times. It has no known antigen specificity. No much larger clonotype is one base removed from it; base qualities were not supplied. V is clipped by 0 bases and J by 9 bases, and the sequence between their germline boundaries is 12 bases long. The CDR3 spans 15 residues, from the cysteine through the phenylalanine. CDR3 DNA only is kept here, 45 bases in frame from base 1. CDR1 and CDR2 are drawn from the germline V gene: ENHRY, SYGVKD. Explained via the paper, the treatment or condition label denotes: allogeneic hematopoietic cell transplantation with graft depleted of TCRalphabeta T cells and CD19 B cells. The children who served as transplant recipients had been given grafts of TCRalphabeta/CD19-depleted allogeneic hematopoietic cells. This entry comes from a study of T-cell reconstitution after alpha-beta-depleted transplantation in children (dated by TCRdb to the mid-2010s). Turning to the overall study: Using TCR repertoire profiling, the study quantitatively followed how T-cell immune reconstitution unfolded in children after TCRalphabeta/CD19-depleted allogeneic hematopoietic cell transplantation.

To prepare the library, PCR was applied. The instrument given in TCRdb is Illumina HiSeq 2500. Molecular barcoding was employed in the preparation of TCR libraries, with unique molecular identifiers being used to normalize TCRbeta repertoire quantification. The raw public data were reprocessed by TCRdb itself: fastp quality trimming at Q25, MiXCR clonotype calling, in-frame beta chains only. Rows are unified per CDR3 protein, each entry keeping the most common DNA and genes. In all, the sample holds some 100,000 distinct CDR3 sequences, and 20% to 30% of those were seen once. The ten largest clones represent about 21% of the sample. Study-wide conclusions, independent of this receptor: The frequencies of hyperexpanded clones fell over the following months, and after one year, T-cell counts and TCRbeta diversity were mostly attributed to newly produced T cells. In some patients, high TCRbeta diversity at day 60 was attributed to recipient T cells and intrathymic progenitors that had survived conditioning. The apparently early recovery of alphabetaT-cell counts about two months after transplant reportedly depended on only several hundred rapidly expanded clones that came from non-depleted graft cells.

This receptor chain uses TRBV10-3 and TRBJ1-6; the D gene is perhaps TRBD1, on 6 matching bases. The sequence came from a boy aged 2 to 9 with acute lymphoblastic leukemia, due to receive a stem cell transplant. Sequencing used PBMCs, obtained before TCRalphabeta/CD19-depleted stem cell transplant. The base sequence is TGTGCCATCAGTGAGTCGTTCAGGGGAGGTTCACCCCTCCACTTT. Its amino acids are CAISESFRGGSPLHF.